Listed below are T cell receptor beta chains from one sample, sequenced in a study of technical replicates of blood from a handful of donors. Repertoires were generated with immunoSEQ multiplex PCR, while TCRdb's copy carries only in-frame clones and drops some. The table records about 6,900 clones, 90% to 96% of them present only once. The source material was PBMCs. The source of these receptors is a human donor in good health. The CDR3 runs from the conserved cysteine through the conserved F or W. The D gene is left open where the match is weak. Not every row has a clone size; where given, it reads once, few, many or a size class.

size | length | J | D | V | CDR3 | DNA
NA | 18 | TRBJ2-1 | NA | TRBV6-1 | CASSELTWQLGNYNEQFF | TGTGCCAGCAGTGAATTAACTTGGCAACTAGGTAATTACAATGAGCAGTTCTTC
NA | 14 | TRBJ1-1 | TRBD1 | TRBV6-4 | CASSTDRADTEAFF | TGTGCCAGCAGTACGGACAGGGCGGACACTGAAGCTTTCTTT
NA | 13 | TRBJ1-3 | NA | TRBV10-2 | CASSEQGRDTIYF | TGCGCCAGCAGTGAGCAGGGCCGGGACACCATATATTTT
NA | 15 | TRBJ2-1 | TRBD1 | TRBV6-1 | CASSEGTGGYNEQFF | TGTGCCAGCAGTGAGGGGACAGGGGGCTACAATGAGCAGTTCTTC
NA | 15 | TRBJ2-3 | TRBD1 | TRBV5-1 | CASSMAGQGADTQYF | TGCGCCAGCAGCATGGCGGGACAGGGGGCGGATACGCAGTATTTT
NA | 15 | TRBJ2-5 | TRBD1 | TRBV5-1 | CASSTSTGVGETQYF | TGCGCCAGCAGCACTTCGACAGGGGTAGGGGAGACCCAGTACTTC
NA | 14 | TRBJ2-7 | TRBD2 | TRBV30 | CAWALAGSAYEQYF | TGTGCCTGGGCCCTAGCGGGAAGCGCCTACGAGCAGTACTTC
NA | 13 | TRBJ1-1 | NA | TRBV7-3 | CASSPKRGGEAFF | TGTGCCAGCAGCCCCAAAAGGGGAGGAGAAGCTTTCTTT
once | 16 | TRBJ1-2 | TRBD1 | TRBV7-9 | CASSLVGTGEYYGYTF | TGTGCCAGCAGCTTAGTAGGGACAGGGGAGTACTATGGCTACACCTTC
NA | 15 | TRBJ1-2 | TRBD1 | TRBV25-1 | CASSEGDRRSYGYTF | TGTGCCAGCAGTGAAGGGGACAGAAGGTCCTATGGCTACACCTTC
NA | 14 | TRBJ2-1 | NA | TRBV11-2 | CASSPAENYNEQFF | TGTGCCAGCAGCCCAGCGGAGAACTACAATGAGCAGTTCTTC
NA | 16 | TRBJ2-2 | TRBD2 | TRBV2 | CASSGRTSGSTGELFF | TGTGCCAGCAGTGGGAGGACTAGCGGGAGCACCGGGGAGCTGTTTTTT
NA | 15 | TRBJ2-3 | TRBD2 | TRBV19 | CASSDSGSGTDTQYF | TGTGCCAGTAGTGATAGCGGGAGTGGGACAGATACGCAGTATTTT
NA | 15 | TRBJ1-5 | TRBD1 | TRBV6-5 | CASSALTGGNQPQHF | TGTGCCAGCAGTGCACTGACAGGGGGCAATCAGCCCCAGCATTTT
NA | 15 | TRBJ2-7 | TRBD1 | TRBV10-1 | CASSPQGASSYEQYF | TGCGCCAGCTCACCCCAGGGGGCGAGCTCCTACGAGCAGTACTTC
NA | 15 | TRBJ1-5 | NA | TRBV27 | CASRTGTTRGQPQHF | TGTGCCAGCAGAACCGGGACAACGCGAGGACAGCCCCAGCATTTT
few | 15 | TRBJ1-5 | NA | TRBV5-6 | CASSLGPSLPKPQHF | TGTGCCAGCAGCTTGGGTCCGAGCCTCCCGAAGCCCCAGCATTTT
NA | 15 | TRBJ2-7 | NA | TRBV7-6 | CASSFGRLLVYEQYF | TGTGCCAGCAGCTTTGGCAGGTTATTGGTCTACGAGCAGTACTTC
NA | 16 | TRBJ2-3 | TRBD2 | TRBV4-2 | CASSQTSVEFTDTQYF | TGTGCCAGCAGCCAGACTAGCGTTGAATTCACAGATACGCAGTATTTT
once | 16 | TRBJ2-5 | TRBD2 | TRBV5-1 | CASSLAVAGAAETQYF | TGCGCCAGCAGCTTGGCAGTAGCGGGAGCAGCGGAGACCCAGTACTTC
NA | 19 | TRBJ1-2 | TRBD1 | TRBV28 | CASSGQGTAWGLEDYGYTF | TGTGCCAGCAGTGGGCAGGGGACAGCGTGGGGACTAGAGGACTATGGCTACACCTTC
NA | 13 | TRBJ2-5 | NA | TRBV18 | CASSDGLGETQYF | TGTGCCAGCTCAGATGGACTGGGAGAGACCCAGTACTTC
NA | 19 | TRBJ2-3 | TRBD1 | TRBV5-8 | CASSLAKVAGQGITDTQYF | TGTGCCAGCAGCTTGGCCAAGGTCGCGGGACAGGGTATCACAGATACGCAGTATTTT
NA | 15 | TRBJ2-5 | TRBD1 | TRBV5-1 | CASLTGTGGGETQYF | TGCGCCAGTTTAACCGGGACAGGGGGTGGAGAGACCCAGTACTTC
NA | 15 | TRBJ2-3 | TRBD2 | TRBV7-3 | CASSLGGSGTDTQYF | TGTGCCAGCAGCTTAGGCGGGAGCGGCACAGATACGCAGTATTTT
NA | 13 | TRBJ2-3 | NA | TRBV29-1 | CSAAAAGINTQYF | TGCAGCGCCGCCGCGGCGGGAATCAATACGCAGTATTTT
NA | 14 | TRBJ2-7 | NA | TRBV6-1 | CASSEEPDSYEQYF | TGTGCCAGCAGTGAAGAGCCCGACTCCTACGAGCAGTACTTC
NA | 14 | TRBJ2-7 | TRBD2 | TRBV19 | CATSGLAGGFEQYF | TGTGCCACCTCGGGACTAGCGGGAGGTTTCGAGCAGTACTTC
NA | 14 | TRBJ1-1 | NA | TRBV5-1 | CASSPNRFPIEAFF | TGCGCCAGCAGCCCTAACAGGTTCCCAATTGAAGCTTTCTTT